A selection of T cell receptor beta chains follows, all from one sample in a study of HIV-infected patients and healthy controls. TCRdb reprocessed the 5' RACE reads with MiXCR, giving one entry per CDR3 protein. The sample includes about 7,600 distinct CDR3 sequences, 9% to 10% seen only once; the top ten take 20% to 25%. The sample consisted of blood, taken before antiretroviral therapy. Every receptor here comes from an adult with HIV infection. The CDR3 runs from the conserved cysteine through the conserved F or W. The D gene is left open where the match is weak. Expanded clones get a size class; other rows say once, few or many, or leave the size out.

clone_size d_call j_call v_call cdr3_aa cdr3_nt
medium-sized - TRBJ1-2 TRBV29-1 CSVVTGGGYTF TGCAGCGTTGTCACAGGAGGAGGCTACACCTTC
many - TRBJ2-7 TRBV4-1 CASSHDTGTYEQYF TGCGCCAGCAGCCACGACACGGGTACCTACGAGCAGTACTTC
many - TRBJ1-2 TRBV20-1 CSASGDIVYGYTF TGCAGTGCTAGCGGGGACATCGTCTATGGCTACACCTTC
many - TRBJ2-2 TRBV12-3/TRBV12-4 CASSFGGTGELFF TGTGCCAGCAGTTTTGGGGGCACCGGGGAGCTGTTTTTT
medium-sized - TRBJ1-5 TRBV6-2/TRBV6-3 CASSSSDGYSNQPQHF TGTGCCAGCAGTTCGTCCGATGGCTATAGCAATCAGCCCCAGCATTTT
few - TRBJ1-1 TRBV19 CASSISAFSRASEAFF TGTGCCAGTAGTATATCGGCATTCTCACGAGCTTCCGAAGCTTTCTTT
few - TRBJ2-1 TRBV2 CASGLSGHNEQFF TGTGCCAGCGGTCTTAGCGGTCACAATGAGCAGTTCTTC
many - TRBJ2-2 TRBV28 CASQATYTGELFF TGTGCCAGCCAAGCCACTTACACCGGGGAGCTGTTTTTT
- - TRBJ1-5 TRBV5-5 CASSLGPYSNQPQHF TGTGCCAGCAGTCTGGGACCATATAGCAATCAGCCCCAGCATTTT
large - TRBJ2-1 TRBV7-2 CASSLEGEPYNEQFF TGTGCCAGCAGCTTAGAGGGAGAGCCCTACAATGAGCAGTTCTTC